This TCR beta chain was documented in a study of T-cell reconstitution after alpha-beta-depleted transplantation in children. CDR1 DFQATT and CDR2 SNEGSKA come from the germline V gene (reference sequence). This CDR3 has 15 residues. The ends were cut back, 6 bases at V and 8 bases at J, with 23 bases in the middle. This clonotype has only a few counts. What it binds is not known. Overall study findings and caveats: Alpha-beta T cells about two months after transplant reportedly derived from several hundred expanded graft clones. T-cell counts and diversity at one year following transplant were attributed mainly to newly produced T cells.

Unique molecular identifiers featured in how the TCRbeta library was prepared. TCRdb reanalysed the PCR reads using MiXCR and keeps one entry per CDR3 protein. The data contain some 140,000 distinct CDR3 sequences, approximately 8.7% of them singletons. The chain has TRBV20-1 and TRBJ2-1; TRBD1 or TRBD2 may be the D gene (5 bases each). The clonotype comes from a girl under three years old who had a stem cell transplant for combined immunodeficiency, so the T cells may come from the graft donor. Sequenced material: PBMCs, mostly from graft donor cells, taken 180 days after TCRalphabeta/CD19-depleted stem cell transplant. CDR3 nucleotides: TGCAGTGCCAAAAGAGGAGAATGGGGGTTTGATGAGCAGTTCTTC. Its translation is CSAKRGEWGFDEQFF.